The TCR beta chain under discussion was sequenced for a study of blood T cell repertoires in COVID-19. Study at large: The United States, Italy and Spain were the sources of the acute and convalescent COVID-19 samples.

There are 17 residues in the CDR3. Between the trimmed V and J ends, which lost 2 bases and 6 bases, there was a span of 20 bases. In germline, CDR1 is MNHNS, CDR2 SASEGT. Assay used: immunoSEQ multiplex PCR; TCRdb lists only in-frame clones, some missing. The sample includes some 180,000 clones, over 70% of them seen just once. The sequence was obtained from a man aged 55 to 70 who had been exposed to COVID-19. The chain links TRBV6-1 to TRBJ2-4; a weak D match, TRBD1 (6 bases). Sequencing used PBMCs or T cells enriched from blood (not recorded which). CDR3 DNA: TGTGCCAGCAGTGAATATTGGGACACCCCGGAACTAAACATTCAGTACTTC. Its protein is CASSEYWDTPELNIQYF.